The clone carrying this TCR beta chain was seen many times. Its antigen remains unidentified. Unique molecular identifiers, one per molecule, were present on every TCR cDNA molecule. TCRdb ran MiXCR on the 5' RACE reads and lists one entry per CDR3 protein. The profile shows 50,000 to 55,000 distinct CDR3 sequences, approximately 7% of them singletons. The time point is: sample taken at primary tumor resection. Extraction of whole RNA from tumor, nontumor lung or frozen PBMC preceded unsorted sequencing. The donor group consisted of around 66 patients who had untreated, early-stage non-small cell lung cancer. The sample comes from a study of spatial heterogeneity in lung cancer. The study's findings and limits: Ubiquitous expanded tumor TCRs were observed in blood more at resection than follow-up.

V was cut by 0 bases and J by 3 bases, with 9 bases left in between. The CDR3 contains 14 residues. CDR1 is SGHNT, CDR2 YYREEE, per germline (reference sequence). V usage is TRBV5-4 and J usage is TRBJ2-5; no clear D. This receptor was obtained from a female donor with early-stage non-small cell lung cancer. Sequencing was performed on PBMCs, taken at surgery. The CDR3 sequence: CASSLDPGEETQYF. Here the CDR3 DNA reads TGTGCCAGCAGCTTGGATCCCGGAGAAGAGACCCAGTACTTC.